This TCR beta chain is drawn from a study of blood T cell repertoires in COVID-19. Trimming left V 5 bases short and J 14 bases short, with 7 bases between. Per the germline V gene, CDR1 is SGHTA and CDR2 is FQGTGA. The CDR3 sequence is 9 residues long. The data were produced by immunoSEQ multiplex PCR, yet TCRdb's version contains in-frame clones alone and is incomplete. Of about 200,000 clones listed, more than 75% are singletons. Patients at the Seattle site were enrolled during active infection and followed longitudinally. Sequencing used peripheral blood. This TCR was sampled from a person aged 70 to 85 with COVID-19, enrolled during active disease. The V call is TRBV7-3, the J call TRBJ1-5; D gene uncertain. CDR3 protein: CASSPQKHF. CDR3 coding DNA: TGTGCCAGCAGCCCCCAGAAGCATTTT.